The T cell receptor beta chain under discussion was sequenced for a study of T cell changes during pregnancy in multiple sclerosis. Clones were read by immunoSEQ multiplex PCR, and TCRdb kept only the in-frame ones, dropping some. The sample holds around 99,000 clones; less than 95% are singletons and the top ten take 0.65% to 0.9%. The CDR3 is 15 amino acids. The ends were cut back, 0 bases at V and 5 bases at J, with 15 bases in the middle. Looked up from germline, CDR1 is SGHRS and CDR2 is YFSETQ. This clonotype was sampled from a female donor in good health, enrolled as a control in a pregnancy study. The material was peripheral blood, obtained in the third trimester of pregnancy. This chain links TRBV5-1 with TRBJ2-7; D gene unclear. The CDR3 nucleotides read TGCGCCAGCAGCTTGGAGGCCGGTTTGGGCAACGAGCAGTACTTC. It yields the protein CASSLEAGLGNEQYF.